These 15 T cell receptor beta chains share one sample of origin, sequenced in a study of graft-versus-host responses after intestinal transplantation. Using immunoSEQ multiplex PCR, the repertoire was profiled, and TCRdb retains in-frame clones only, with some absent. In the table there are approximately 15,000 clones, 25% to 40% of which are singletons. Sample: alloreactive CD4+ T cells from a mixed lymphocyte reaction culture, taken before intestinal transplant. The subset is: CFSE-low proliferating T cells sorted from roughly 6-day pre-transplant mixed lymphocyte reaction (GvH or HvG direction). These receptors originate from a human patient who received an intestinal transplant.

The CDR3 bases are TGTGCCAGCAGTCGAAGCGACAGGAACACTGAAGCTTTCTTT. This codes for CASSRSDRNTEAFF. The V call is TRBV6-6, the J call TRBJ1-1; tentatively, D is TRBD1 (5 bases). The CDR3 length is 14 residues. The germline V gene encodes CDR1 MNHNY and CDR2 SVGAGI (reference sequence). The V and J ends lost 5 bases and 1 base respectively, with 11 bases between them.

This clone was seen a handful of times. V and J are TRBV6-6 and TRBJ2-1, with TRBD1 as a possible D gene (6 bases). This CDR3 comprises 12 residues. V lost 6 bases to trimming and J lost 8 bases, with 11 bases between them. CDR1 and CDR2 (germline): MNHNY, SVGAGI (reference sequence). CDR3 nucleotide sequence: TGTGCCAGCAGCAACAGGGCCCATGAGCAGTTCTTC. Encoded protein: CASSNRAHEQFF.

This clone has more than one count but fewer than ten. The chain links TRBV5-5 to TRBJ2-1, with no clear D. Trimming left V 2 bases short and J 12 bases short, with 21 bases between. The germline V gene encodes CDR1 SGHKS and CDR2 YYEKEE (reference sequence). The CDR3 has 15 amino acids. The CDR3 DNA reads TGTGCCAGCAGCTTTAGCCGAACCGATCCAATGAGGCAGTTCTTC. This translates into CASSFSRTDPMRQFF.

The chain recombines TRBV18 with TRBJ1-1, with TRBD1 matching over 8 bases. V was clipped by 2 bases and J by 4 bases; unmatched bases: 0. The CDR3 spans 13 residues. Germline V CDR1 and CDR2: KGHSH, LQKENI. The CDR3 sequence is CASSPGQGTEAFF. In DNA, the CDR3 is TGTGCCAGCTCACCAGGACAGGGCACTGAAGCTTTCTTT.

The rearrangement links TRBV6-6 to TRBJ2-7, with 11 bases lining up with TRBD2. Trimming cost V 6 bases and J 3 bases; bases outside gene matches: 4. Germline values: CDR1 MNHNY, CDR2 SVGAGI (reference sequence). The CDR3 has 14 amino acids. CDR3 in DNA: TGTGCCAGCAGCCGACTAGCGGGGAACTACGAGCAGTACTTC. This translates into CASSRLAGNYEQYF.

This chain uses TRBV19 with TRBJ1-1; possibly TRBD1 for D (5 bases). Germline values: CDR1 LNHDA, CDR2 SQIVND (reference sequence). V lost 3 bases and J 0 bases, leaving 11 bases between the germline ends. The CDR3 runs to 15 residues. The CDR3 spells CASSIVGTMNTEAFF. For the CDR3, the DNA is TGTGCCAGTAGTATCGTTGGGACGATGAACACTGAAGCTTTCTTT.

The table lists this clone with a few counts. The chain has TRBV28 and TRBJ2-1; 11 nucleotides line up with TRBD2. The CDR3 has 15 residues. The V gene's germline CDR1 is MDHEN and CDR2 SYDVKM. Germline trimming cut 7 bases from V and 7 bases from J; bases unmatched to any gene: 9. CDR3 sequence (DNA): TGTGCCAGCACTACACTAGCGGGAGTATCTAATGAGCAGTTCTTC. Translation: CASTTLAGVSNEQFF.

This chain connects TRBV11-2 to TRBJ2-5; D not certain. V was pared by 0 bases and J by 2 bases, with 1 base between. CDR3 length: 12 amino acids. CDR1 and CDR2 (germline): SGHAT, FQNNGV. DNA of the CDR3: TGTGCCAGCAGCTTAGAACAAGAGACCCAGTACTTC. This codes for CASSLEQETQYF.

Regarding this clone: Its ends do not fully match the called genes, so a read error is possible. The chain uses TRBV5-1 and TRBJ2-5; 8 bases are shared with TRBD1. Germline V gene data show CDR1 as SGHRS and CDR2 as YFSETQ. The CDR3 is made up of 14 amino acids. Here the CDR3 reads CASSSKQGGETQYF. CDR3 nucleotides: TGTGCCAGCAGCTCGAAACAGGGGGGAGAGACCCAGTACTTC. Looking up the rest from reference TRBV5-1 and TRBJ2-5 gives the full variable domain: KAGVTQTPRYLIKTRGQQVTLSCSPISGHRSVSWYQQTPGQGLQFLFEYFSETQRNKGNFPGRFSGRQFSNSRSEMNVSTLELGDSALYLCASSSKQGGETQYFGPGTRLLVL.

Here the CDR3 reads CASTPGAGTHTDTQYF. CDR3 bases: TGTGCCAGCACCCCTGGGGCGGGAACGCACACAGATACGCAGTATTTT. The genes are TRBV7-9 and TRBJ2-3, with D possibly TRBD2 on 6 matching bases. The germline V gene encodes CDR1 SEHNR and CDR2 FQNEAQ (reference sequence). V shed 7 bases and J shed 2 bases, with 19 bases lying between them. The CDR3 has 16 amino acids.

The V call is TRBV9, the J call TRBJ1-1; weak D call: TRBD1 (6 bases). Germline V CDR1 and CDR2: SGDLS, YYNGEE. Trimming shortened V by 4 bases and J by 2 bases, and 9 bases separated the two germline ends. CDR3 size: 13 residues. This CDR3 reads CASSPGTNTEAFF. The CDR3 DNA sequence: TGTGCCAGCAGCCCAGGGACAAACACTGAAGCTTTCTTT.

The genes are TRBV7-9 and TRBJ2-7; D remains unclear. The V end was cut by 0 bases, the J end by 4 bases, with 7 bases between. Germline V CDR1 and CDR2: SEHNR, FQNEAQ (reference sequence). This CDR3 has 13 amino acids. In DNA form, the CDR3 reads TGTGCCAGCAGCTTAGCAACGGGTTACGAGCAGTACTTC. Residues: CASSLATGYEQYF.

Within the sample, this clone is medium-sized. The V gene is TRBV2, the J gene TRBJ1-2, with TRBD1 matching 9 bases. The CDR3 spans 15 residues. CDR1 is SNHLY, CDR2 FYNNEI, per germline. Unmatched junction bases numbered 8, after V lost 2 bases and J lost 7 bases. CDR3 bases: TGTGCCAGCAGTGAAAGCGGGACAGGGTTGGGTGGCTACACCTTC. It encodes CASSESGTGLGGYTF.

In its sample, this clone was seen a few times. This chain connects TRBV11-2 to TRBJ2-5; TRBD1 matches 9 bases. V gave up 5 bases and J gave up 4 bases; unmatched junction bases: 5. CDR1 is SGHAT and CDR2 is FQNNGV in the germline V gene. The CDR3 runs 14 residues. CDR3 loop: CASSRGQGRETQYF. CDR3 DNA: TGTGCCAGCAGCAGGGGACAGGGACGAGAGACCCAGTACTTC.

This clone was counted between two and nine times. V usage is TRBV5-1 and J usage is TRBJ2-3; D is undetermined. The germline V and J ends were trimmed by 0 bases and 2 bases, with 7 bases remaining between them. Germline CDR1 SGHRS, CDR2 YFSETQ. The CDR3 extends over 14 amino acids. CDR3 protein: CASSLVQNTDTQYF. As DNA, the CDR3 is TGCGCCAGCAGCTTGGTGCAGAACACAGATACGCAGTATTTT.